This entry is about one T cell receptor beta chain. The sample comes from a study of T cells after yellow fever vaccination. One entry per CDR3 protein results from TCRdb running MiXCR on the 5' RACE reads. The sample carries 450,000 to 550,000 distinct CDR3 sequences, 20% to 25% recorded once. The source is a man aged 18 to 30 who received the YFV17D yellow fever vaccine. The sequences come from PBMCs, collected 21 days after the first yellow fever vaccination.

CDR3 in DNA: TGCGCCAGCAGCTTCTCCGGGACAGCGAACACCATATATTTT. Residues: CASSFSGTANTIYF. The chain links TRBV5-1 to TRBJ1-3; the match to TRBD1 covers 7 bases. This CDR3 has 14 residues. Germline assignment: CDR1 SGHRS and CDR2 YFSETQ. With 2 bases clipped from V and 7 bases from J, the junction kept 6 bases outside the gene matches.